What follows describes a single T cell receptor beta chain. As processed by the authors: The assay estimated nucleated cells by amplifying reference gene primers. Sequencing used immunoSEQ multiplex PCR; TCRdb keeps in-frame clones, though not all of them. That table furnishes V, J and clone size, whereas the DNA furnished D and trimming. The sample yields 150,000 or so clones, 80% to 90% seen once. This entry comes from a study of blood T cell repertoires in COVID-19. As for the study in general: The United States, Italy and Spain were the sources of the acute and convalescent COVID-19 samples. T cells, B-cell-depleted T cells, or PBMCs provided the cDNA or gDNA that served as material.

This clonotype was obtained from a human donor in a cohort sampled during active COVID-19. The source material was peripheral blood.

The CDR3 DNA follows: TGCGCCAGCAGCCTCGGGACAGTCGGTGGAGCTTTCTTT. Encoded protein: CASSLGTVGGAFF. This chain links TRBV5-1 with TRBJ1-1; TRBD1 matches 7 bases. The CDR3 is 13 residues long. V was pared by 4 bases and J by 10 bases, with 10 bases of the junction left unmatched. Germline V gene sequence: CDR1 SGHRS, CDR2 YFSETQ.